This T cell receptor beta chain was captured in a study of OX40 agonist ivuxolimab in advanced cancers. Background on the study: Patient treatment consisted of intravenous ivuxolimab administration every 2 weeks at 0.01 to 10 mg/kg. The study reported partial responses in three patients: one hepatocellular carcinoma, two cutaneous melanoma.

This CDR3 comprises 16 residues. V was clipped by 4 bases and J by 4 bases, with 17 bases between them. Germline V gives CDR1 MGHRA, CDR2 YSYEKL. Only in-frame clones appear in the TCRdb table, and some are missing; sequencing was by immunoSEQ multiplex PCR. Among some 80,000 clones listed, around 87% were seen once. The material was CD4+ or CD8+ T cells sorted from blood, obtained in a trial of the OX40 agonist ivuxolimab. The chain has TRBV4-1 and TRBJ1-3; unclear D gene. The sequence was collected from an adult with an advanced solid tumor such as melanoma, head and neck, liver or kidney cancer. The CDR3, as DNA: TGCGCCAGCAGCCCAATACTCGACCGGTACGGAAACACCATATATTTT. It translates to CASSPILDRYGNTIYF.